Below are 8 T cell receptor beta chains sequenced from a single sample in a study of T cells expressing NK-cell markers. TCRdb re-called the 5' RACE reads; one entry per CDR3 protein, DNA not given. This specimen shows 150,000 to 180,000 distinct CDR3 sequences; the ten leading clones hold 37%. The sequencing input was blood T cells: a sorted CD56 or NKG2C T cell subset, CD4+ or CD8+ T cells, or bulk PBMC T cells (not recorded which). The receptor set was obtained from a woman aged 50 to 60 in good health.

V gene TRBV24-1 combines with J gene TRBJ2-5; TCRdb selects TRBD1, and the lack of DNA leaves this call unchecked. In germline, CDR1 is KGHDR, CDR2 SFDVKD. The CDR3 sequence is 13 residues long. The CDR3 loop is CATSHQGEETQYF.

The chain joins TRBV2 to TRBJ2-1; TCRdb selects TRBD2, and the lack of DNA leaves this call unchecked. Germline assignment: CDR1 SNHLY and CDR2 FYNNEI. The CDR3 contains 15 residues. The CDR3 protein is CASSGLAGDMYEQFF.

The chain uses TRBV7-9 and TRBJ1-4; absent DNA, TCRdb's TRBD1 call cannot be checked. The CDR3 is made up of 17 amino acids. Germline CDR1 and CDR2: SEHNR and FQNEAQ (reference sequence). The CDR3 protein is CASSQQGSGATNEKLFF. The full variable domain, with the rest looked up from reference TRBV7-9 and TRBJ1-4, is DTGVSQNPRHKITKRGQNVTFRCDPISEHNRLYWYRQTLGQGPEFLTYFQNEAQLEKSRLLSDRFSAERPKGSFSTLEIQRTEQGDSAMYLCASSQQGSGATNEKLFFGSGTQLSVL.

This chain joins TRBV29-1 and TRBJ2-3; no DNA is available, so the TRBD2 call from TCRdb remains unchecked. In germline, CDR1 is SQVTM, CDR2 ANQGSEA. This CDR3 has 16 amino acids. CDR3 sequence reads: CSVAFEAGSRADTQYF.

The chain joins TRBV9 to TRBJ2-3; absent DNA, TCRdb's TRBD2 call cannot be checked. The CDR3 consists of 15 residues. Germline V CDR1 and CDR2: SGDLS, YYNGEE. The CDR3 region is CATCRGLADTDTQYF.

V usage is TRBV12-3 or TRBV12-4 and J usage is TRBJ2-3; the TCRdb call, TRBD2, lacks DNA for checking. This CDR3 contains 16 residues. The CDR3 here is CASSPYQAGSTDTQYF.

This chain uses TRBV27 with TRBJ2-2; no DNA is available, so the TRBD2 call from TCRdb remains unchecked. Looked up from germline, CDR1 is MNHEY and CDR2 is SMNVEV (reference sequence). The CDR3 contains 14 residues. CDR3: CASSPEGRTGELFF.

The rearrangement links TRBV11-2 to TRBJ2-1; lacking DNA, the TRBD2 call made by TCRdb goes unchecked. CDR1 is SGHAT and CDR2 is FQNNGV in the germline V gene. The CDR3 totals 16 residues. The chain's CDR3 is CASSSLVSGGNNEQFF. Based on the CDR3 plus reference TRBV11-2 and TRBJ2-1, the full variable domain is EAGVAQSPRYKIIEKRQSVAFWCNPISGHATLYWYQQILGQGPKLLIQFQNNGVVDDSQLPKDRFSAERLKGVDSTLKIQPAKLEDSAVYLCASSSLVSGGNNEQFFGPGTRLTVL.